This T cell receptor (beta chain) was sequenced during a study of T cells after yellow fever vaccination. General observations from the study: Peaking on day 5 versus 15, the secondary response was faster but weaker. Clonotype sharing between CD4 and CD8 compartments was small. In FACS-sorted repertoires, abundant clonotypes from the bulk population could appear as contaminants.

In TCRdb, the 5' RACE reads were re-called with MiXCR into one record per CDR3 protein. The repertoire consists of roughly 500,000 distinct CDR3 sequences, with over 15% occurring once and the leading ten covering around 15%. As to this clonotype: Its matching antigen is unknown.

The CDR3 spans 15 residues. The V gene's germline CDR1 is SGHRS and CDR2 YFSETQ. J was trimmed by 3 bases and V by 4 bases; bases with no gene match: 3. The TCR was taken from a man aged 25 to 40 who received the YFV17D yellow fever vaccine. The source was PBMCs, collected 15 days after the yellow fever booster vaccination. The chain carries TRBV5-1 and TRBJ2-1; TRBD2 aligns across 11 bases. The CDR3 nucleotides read TGCGCCAGCAGCATACTAGCGGGAGACTACAATGAGCAGTTCTTC. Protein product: CASSILAGDYNEQFF.